A selection of T cell receptor beta chains follows, all from one sample in a study of blood T cells in healthy people across ages. TCRdb independently ran MiXCR on the 5' RACE reads; one entry per CDR3 protein. The table shows fewer than 2,000,000 distinct CDR3 sequences, with around 36% occurring only once. Sequencing was performed on blood. The source is a woman aged 25-40 years in good health. Both conserved end residues are part of each CDR3. The size field is filled for only some rows; it gives once, few, many or a size class.

clone size: -; V gene: TRBV12-3/TRBV12-4; J gene: TRBJ1-2; CDR3 protein: CASSFPTVGVSGYTF
clone size: few; V gene: TRBV7-6; J gene: TRBJ2-3; CDR3 protein: CASSSGRAGGPSDTQYF
clone size: many; V gene: TRBV4-1; J gene: TRBJ1-6; CDR3 protein: CASSQGSEYSPLHF
clone size: -; V gene: TRBV7-3; J gene: TRBJ2-7; CDR3 protein: CASSRQLSGEQYF
clone size: few; V gene: TRBV5-1; J gene: TRBJ2-2; CDR3 protein: CASSSASGDTGELFF
clone size: many; V gene: TRBV12-3/TRBV12-4; J gene: TRBJ2-1; CDR3 protein: CASSSPIAGYNEQFF
clone size: few; V gene: TRBV6-5; J gene: TRBJ2-7; CDR3 protein: CASRAPGGSYEQYF
clone size: -; V gene: TRBV5-1; J gene: TRBJ2-6; CDR3 protein: CASSLAGSVGTNVLTF
clone size: few; V gene: TRBV6-6; J gene: TRBJ2-7; CDR3 protein: CASKGTSSPSPDEQYF
clone size: -; V gene: TRBV18; J gene: TRBJ2-7; CDR3 protein: CASSPVSGGIYEQYF
clone size: -; V gene: TRBV12-3/TRBV12-4; J gene: TRBJ2-7; CDR3 protein: CASSFFDSDYEQYF
clone size: -; V gene: TRBV7-6; J gene: TRBJ2-1; CDR3 protein: CASSLAEGAGSFTDEQFF
clone size: -; V gene: TRBV10-3; J gene: TRBJ2-1; CDR3 protein: CAINESSSGGVNEQFF
clone size: -; V gene: TRBV20-1; J gene: TRBJ2-5; CDR3 protein: CSAARDRDLTAQYF
clone size: many; V gene: TRBV20-1; J gene: TRBJ2-3; CDR3 protein: CSAPPAGAGGPDPTDTQYF
clone size: -; V gene: TRBV4-2; J gene: TRBJ2-1; CDR3 protein: CASSQAPTSGEDNEQFF
clone size: once; V gene: TRBV7-2; J gene: TRBJ1-1; CDR3 protein: CASSLAETPRTRTEAFF
clone size: -; V gene: TRBV28; J gene: TRBJ1-5; CDR3 protein: CASSRAGGWGIRNQPQHF
clone size: -; V gene: TRBV27; J gene: TRBJ2-1; CDR3 protein: CASSLDSQSSYNEQFF
clone size: -; V gene: TRBV5-1; J gene: TRBJ1-2; CDR3 protein: CASSLQGRANYGYTF
clone size: many; V gene: TRBV12-3/TRBV12-4; J gene: TRBJ2-1; CDR3 protein: CASSLQGEQFF
clone size: few; V gene: TRBV28; J gene: TRBJ1-1; CDR3 protein: CASSLWVRSGTEAFF
clone size: -; V gene: TRBV5-1; J gene: TRBJ2-2; CDR3 protein: CASSPDYNTGELFF
clone size: -; V gene: TRBV7-2; J gene: TRBJ2-2; CDR3 protein: CASSPVAGITGELFF
clone size: few; V gene: TRBV20-1; J gene: TRBJ2-7; CDR3 protein: CSAREDALGLAGAYEQYF
clone size: few; V gene: TRBV27; J gene: TRBJ2-5; CDR3 protein: CASSPSMGPSRETQYF
clone size: -; V gene: TRBV7-9; J gene: TRBJ1-1; CDR3 protein: CASSYGTVTEAFF
clone size: -; V gene: TRBV25-1; J gene: TRBJ1-5; CDR3 protein: CASSDVEGQFNQPQHF
clone size: few; V gene: TRBV3-1; J gene: TRBJ2-2; CDR3 protein: CASSQRGAGTGELFF
clone size: -; V gene: TRBV20-1; J gene: TRBJ2-3; CDR3 protein: CSAPEAPRDTQYF
clone size: -; V gene: TRBV5-4; J gene: TRBJ1-1; CDR3 protein: CASSLLRTANTEAFF
clone size: few; V gene: TRBV12-3/TRBV12-4; J gene: TRBJ2-2; CDR3 protein: CASSLRAEITGELFF
clone size: once; V gene: TRBV28; J gene: TRBJ1-2; CDR3 protein: CASSLGALGGYTF
clone size: -; V gene: TRBV12-3/TRBV12-4; J gene: TRBJ2-3; CDR3 protein: CASSPEVGGGVFTDTQYF
clone size: -; V gene: TRBV30; J gene: TRBJ1-1; CDR3 protein: CAWTGDSTYTEAFF
clone size: -; V gene: TRBV7-3; J gene: TRBJ2-5; CDR3 protein: CASSRGQGNLETQYF
clone size: few; V gene: TRBV4-1; J gene: TRBJ2-5; CDR3 protein: CASSQNGQETQYF
clone size: -; V gene: TRBV28; J gene: TRBJ2-7; CDR3 protein: CTSSLAPSGGGEQYF
clone size: few; V gene: TRBV5-1; J gene: TRBJ2-2; CDR3 protein: CASSETMPGGRDTGELFF
clone size: few; V gene: TRBV4-1; J gene: TRBJ2-1; CDR3 protein: CASSQREGRNEQFF
clone size: -; V gene: TRBV3-1; J gene: TRBJ2-1; CDR3 protein: CASSQVLRTGSSYNEQFF
clone size: -; V gene: TRBV20-1; J gene: TRBJ2-5; CDR3 protein: CSASWGTGLGESQYF
clone size: -; V gene: TRBV12-3/TRBV12-4; J gene: TRBJ2-1; CDR3 protein: CASESAGAYSYNEQFF
clone size: -; V gene: TRBV15; J gene: TRBJ2-7; CDR3 protein: CATSEAGEQYF
clone size: -; V gene: TRBV6-7; J gene: TRBJ1-5; CDR3 protein: CASSNHGTGHFSPQHF
clone size: -; V gene: TRBV4-2; J gene: TRBJ1-1; CDR3 protein: CASSQEDSGVTEAFF
clone size: -; V gene: TRBV7-2; J gene: TRBJ2-1; CDR3 protein: CASSARVSEQFF
clone size: -; V gene: TRBV20-1; J gene: TRBJ1-2; CDR3 protein: CSARAKGTATYNYGYTF
clone size: -; V gene: TRBV4-2; J gene: TRBJ2-7; CDR3 protein: CASSQEIGQGQYEQYF
clone size: -; V gene: TRBV30; J gene: TRBJ1-4; CDR3 protein: CACPTRGDEKLFF
clone size: -; V gene: TRBV4-1; J gene: TRBJ2-3; CDR3 protein: CASSQQWRQTITDTQYF
clone size: few; V gene: TRBV20-1; J gene: TRBJ2-7; CDR3 protein: CSARGTGITYEQYF
clone size: -; V gene: TRBV30; J gene: TRBJ1-5; CDR3 protein: CAWSRTGGGWPQHF
clone size: few; V gene: TRBV20-1; J gene: TRBJ1-2; CDR3 protein: CSATGQGPYTF
clone size: -; V gene: TRBV20-1; J gene: TRBJ2-1; CDR3 protein: CSARKRGDLAVNEQFF